This T cell receptor (beta chain) was recovered during a study of blood T cell repertoires in COVID-19. Study in general: The origin of the acute and convalescent COVID-19 samples was the United States, Italy and Spain.

The CDR3 consists of 14 residues. Trimming took 1 base from V and 4 from J; bases not matched to a gene: 1. CDR1 and CDR2 (germline): SGDLS, YYNGEE. Libraries were prepared by immunoSEQ multiplex PCR; TCRdb keeps only in-frame clonotypes and omits some of them. The sample lists fewer than 700,000 clones; about 89% were seen once. Sequenced input: peripheral blood. This TCR was recovered from a woman aged 50 to 60 with COVID-19, enrolled during active disease. The rearrangement joins TRBV9 to TRBJ2-2; TRBD2 matches 7 bases. Written as DNA, the CDR3 is TGTGCCAGCAGCGTATGGGGGGGCACCGGGGAGCTGTTTTTT. Translation: CASSVWGGTGELFF.